Shown below are 20 T cell receptor beta chains from a single sample sequenced in a study of OX40 agonist ivuxolimab in advanced cancers. Profiled with immunoSEQ multiplex PCR; TCRdb holds only in-frame clones, not every one. Of about 22,000 clones in the sample, roughly 83% were seen once. Specimen: CD4+ or CD8+ T cells sorted from blood, collected in a trial of the OX40 agonist ivuxolimab. The receptor set was obtained from an adult with an advanced solid tumor such as melanoma, head and neck, liver or kidney cancer.

Points on this clone: This may come from a read error, since a much larger clone is one base off. Other DNA sequences in this sample translate to the same CDR3. The rearrangement joins TRBV4-1 to TRBJ2-7; 9 bases map to TRBD1. The CDR3 length is 14 residues. The V segment lost 1 base and the J segment 2 bases; nucleotides outside the gene matches: 0. Germline CDR1 reads MGHRA; CDR2 reads YSYEKL. CDR3 nucleotide sequence: TGCGCCAGCAGCCAAGGACAGGGGGCCTACGAGCAGTACTTC. This codes for CASSQGQGAYEQYF.

This clone has more than one count but fewer than ten. The chain joins TRBV4-3 to TRBJ2-3; 11 bases align to TRBD2. CDR1 LGHNA and CDR2 YSLEER come from the germline V gene. This CDR3 contains 15 residues. V was clipped by 0 bases and J by 6 bases; unmatched bases: 2. In nucleotides, the CDR3 is TGCGCCAGCAGCCAAGATTTAGCGGGAGGGGATACGCAGTATTTT. It encodes CASSQDLAGGDTQYF.

The chain couples TRBV5-6 to TRBJ2-7; possible D gene TRBD1, 6 bases. With 1 base removed from V and 4 bases from J, the gap between germline ends came to 15 bases. The CDR3 contains 15 residues. Germline lookup yields CDR1 SGHDT and CDR2 YYEEEE. The CDR3 DNA sequence: TGTGCCAGCAGCTTGTATCTGGGGGCGGTATACGAGCAGTACTTC. This translates into CASSLYLGAVYEQYF.

V usage is TRBV29-1 and J usage is TRBJ1-2; a possible D gene is TRBD1 (5 bases). The V gene lost 0 bases and the J gene lost 4 bases, with 12 bases spanning the gap. Germline V CDR1 and CDR2: SQVTM, ANQGSEA. CDR3 length: 14 amino acids. Written as DNA, the CDR3 is TGCAGCGTTGAAGATTTGGGGGACGGCTATGGCTACACCTTC. Translated: CSVEDLGDGYGYTF.

The DNA of the CDR3 is TGTGCCAGCACGAAGGGTACGGGAGAGCAGTACTTC. Translating gives CASTKGTGEQYF. V is TRBV7-9 and J is TRBJ2-7; a possible D gene is TRBD2 (5 bases). CDR1 SEHNR and CDR2 FQNEAQ come from the germline V gene (reference sequence). The CDR3 covers 12 residues. V lost 7 bases, J lost 7 bases, and 14 bases lay in between.

The genes are TRBV10-3 and TRBJ1-1, with 7 bases aligning to TRBD1. The V and J ends lost 1 base and 8 bases, in that order; junction bases with no gene match: 16. The CDR3 is 17 residues long. Germline CDR1 and CDR2: ENHRY and SYGVKD. CDR3 amino acids: CAISELGQEANVGEAFF. The CDR3 DNA reads as TGTGCCATCAGTGAGTTAGGACAGGAGGCGAACGTGGGGGAAGCTTTCTTT.

The J gene is TRBJ2-7, the V gene TRBV7-8; TRBD2 aligns across 7 bases. Per germline, CDR1 SGHVS and CDR2 FQNEAQ. The trim removed 5 bases at V and 0 bases at J, leaving 13 bases unmatched. The CDR3 spans 17 residues. The CDR3 nucleotides are TGTGCCAGCAGCCAGGCGGGGGTCCTAGCTGCCTCCTACGAGCAGTACTTC. Its protein is CASSQAGVLAASYEQYF.

The chain uses TRBV27 and TRBJ1-4; no reliable D call. Trimming took 5 bases from V and 5 from J, leaving 15 bases between them. CDR1 and CDR2 from the germline V gene are MNHEY and SMNVEV (reference sequence). CDR3 size: 15 residues. This chain's CDR3 is CASSPPELRNEKLFF. CDR3 DNA sequence: TGTGCCAGCAGTCCTCCAGAGCTACGGAATGAAAAACTGTTTTTT.

This clone appeared a few times. The rearrangement links TRBV7-6 to TRBJ2-3, with D perhaps TRBD2 (6 bases). This CDR3 is built from 18 residues. With 3 bases removed from V and 2 bases from J, the gap between germline ends came to 21 bases. The germline V gene has CDR1 SGHVS and CDR2 FNYEAQ. The CDR3 spells CASSLRTGRERLTDTQYF. CDR3 nucleotides: TGTGCCAGCAGCTTGCGTACCGGACGGGAGCGCCTCACAGATACGCAGTATTTT.

The chain joins TRBV11-2 to TRBJ2-1; 8 bases match TRBD2. V dropped 3 bases and J dropped 9; count of bases not matched to a gene: 10. The CDR3 spans 15 residues. Per germline, CDR1 SGHAT and CDR2 FQNNGV. The CDR3 spells CASSFIPTGGGEQFF. Written as DNA, the CDR3 is TGTGCCAGCAGCTTTATCCCCACGGGAGGGGGTGAGCAGTTCTTC.

The chain links TRBV10-1 to TRBJ2-2; D remains ambiguous. The CDR3 sequence is 11 residues long. V shed 8 bases and J shed 4 bases, with 5 bases lying between them. The V gene's germline CDR1 is WNHNN and CDR2 SYGVQD (reference sequence). CDR3 protein: CASYGTGELFF. DNA for the CDR3: TGCGCCAGCTACGGCACCGGGGAGCTGTTTTTT.

This chain connects TRBV11-3 to TRBJ2-7; D not certain. Trimming took off 4 bases at V and 4 bases at J, with 5 bases between the two ends. This CDR3 spans 11 amino acids. Germline V gene data show CDR1 as SGHNT and CDR2 as YENEEA. The CDR3 bases are TGTGCCAGCAGCTCCGATTACGAGCAGTACTTC. This codes for CASSSDYEQYF.

The chain couples TRBV6-5 to TRBJ1-1; tentative D call: TRBD1 (5 bases). Germline V lookup: CDR1 MNHEY, CDR2 SVGAGI. V dropped 0 bases and J dropped 5 bases, with 7 bases sitting between them. This CDR3 comprises 13 residues. CDR3 loop: CASSYSGGTEAFF. In DNA, the CDR3 is TGTGCCAGCAGTTACTCGGGGGGAACTGAAGCTTTCTTT.

This chain links TRBV27 with TRBJ2-3; D not certain. CDR3 length equals 15 residues. Trimming removed 1 base at V and 6 bases at J, with 14 bases between. Germline CDR1 is MNHEY and CDR2 is SMNVEV (reference sequence). The CDR3 region is CASSLFGGRGDTQYF. The CDR3 region has the DNA TGTGCCAGCAGTTTATTCGGCGGCCGTGGGGATACGCAGTATTTT.

J is TRBJ2-7 and V is TRBV29-1; D not resolved. The CDR3 has 12 amino acids. CDR1 and CDR2 (germline): SQVTM, ANQGSEA. Trimming removed 7 bases from V and 2 bases from J, with 12 bases in between. As DNA, the CDR3 is TGCAGCGCGAGAAGTATCCCCTACGAGCAGTACTTC. This encodes CSARSIPYEQYF.

The chain employs TRBV10-2 and TRBJ1-1; D is uncertain. The V end was cut by 2 bases, the J end by 2 bases, with 6 bases between. The length of the CDR3 is 13 residues. Per the germline V gene, CDR1 is WSHSY and CDR2 is SAAADI. CDR3 protein: CASSEGFNTEAFF. CDR3 nucleotides: TGCGCCAGCAGTGAGGGTTTTAACACTGAAGCTTTCTTT.

The V and J genes are TRBV30 and TRBJ2-1; 8 positions agree with TRBD2. Trimming removed 3 bases from V and 8 bases from J; junction bases left unmatched: 9. CDR1 and CDR2 (germline): GTSNPN, SVGIG (reference sequence). The CDR3 consists of 14 residues. CDR3 region: CAWSPSGLGDEQFF. In nucleotides, the CDR3 is TGTGCCTGGAGCCCCTCGGGACTAGGCGATGAGCAGTTCTTC.

V and J are TRBV6-5 and TRBJ2-7; TRBD2 might be the D (6 bases). V lost 0 bases and J 2 bases, leaving 8 bases between the germline ends. The CDR3 runs to 14 residues. CDR1 is MNHEY, CDR2 SVGAGI, per germline. CDR3 in DNA: TGTGCCAGCAGTTACTCCGGGGAGGCCTACGAGCAGTACTTC. Translating it yields CASSYSGEAYEQYF.

The chain couples TRBV7-9 to TRBJ2-2; 8 bases align to TRBD2. J was trimmed by 0 bases and V by 5 bases; bases with no gene match: 5. Germline CDR1 reads SEHNR; CDR2 reads FQNEAQ (reference sequence). This CDR3 is built from 16 residues. In DNA form, the CDR3 reads TGTGCCAGCAGCCTGGTAGCGGGGTCGAACACCGGGGAGCTGTTTTTT. Amino acids: CASSLVAGSNTGELFF. The variable domain in full, completed from reference TRBV7-9 and TRBJ2-2, reads DTGVSQNPRHKITKRGQNVTFRCDPISEHNRLYWYRQTLGQGPEFLTYFQNEAQLEKSRLLSDRFSAERPKGSFSTLEIQRTEQGDSAMYLCASSLVAGSNTGELFFGEGSRLTVL.

This clone occurred a few times. V usage is TRBV7-9 and J usage is TRBJ2-4; D is possibly TRBD2 (5 bases). CDR1 and CDR2 (germline): SEHNR, FQNEAQ (reference sequence). The CDR3 is 14 amino acids. Trimming removed 1 base from V and 6 bases from J, with 10 bases in between. Here the CDR3 reads CASSLGGLGNIQYF. The CDR3 nucleotides read TGTGCCAGCAGCTTAGGCGGGCTGGGAAACATTCAGTACTTC.